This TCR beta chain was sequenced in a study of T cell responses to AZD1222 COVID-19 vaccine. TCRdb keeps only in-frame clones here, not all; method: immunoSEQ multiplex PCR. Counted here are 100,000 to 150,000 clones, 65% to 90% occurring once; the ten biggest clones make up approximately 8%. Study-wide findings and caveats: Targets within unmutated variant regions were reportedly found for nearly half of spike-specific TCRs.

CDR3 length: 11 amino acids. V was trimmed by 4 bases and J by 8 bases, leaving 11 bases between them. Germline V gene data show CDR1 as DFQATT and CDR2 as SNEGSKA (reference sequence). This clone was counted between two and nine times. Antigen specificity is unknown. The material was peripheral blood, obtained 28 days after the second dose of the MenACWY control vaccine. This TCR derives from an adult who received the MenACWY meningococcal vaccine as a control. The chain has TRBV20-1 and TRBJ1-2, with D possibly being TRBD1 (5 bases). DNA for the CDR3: TGCAGTGCTATTCCCCGGGGGGGCTACACCTTC. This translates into CSAIPRGGYTF.